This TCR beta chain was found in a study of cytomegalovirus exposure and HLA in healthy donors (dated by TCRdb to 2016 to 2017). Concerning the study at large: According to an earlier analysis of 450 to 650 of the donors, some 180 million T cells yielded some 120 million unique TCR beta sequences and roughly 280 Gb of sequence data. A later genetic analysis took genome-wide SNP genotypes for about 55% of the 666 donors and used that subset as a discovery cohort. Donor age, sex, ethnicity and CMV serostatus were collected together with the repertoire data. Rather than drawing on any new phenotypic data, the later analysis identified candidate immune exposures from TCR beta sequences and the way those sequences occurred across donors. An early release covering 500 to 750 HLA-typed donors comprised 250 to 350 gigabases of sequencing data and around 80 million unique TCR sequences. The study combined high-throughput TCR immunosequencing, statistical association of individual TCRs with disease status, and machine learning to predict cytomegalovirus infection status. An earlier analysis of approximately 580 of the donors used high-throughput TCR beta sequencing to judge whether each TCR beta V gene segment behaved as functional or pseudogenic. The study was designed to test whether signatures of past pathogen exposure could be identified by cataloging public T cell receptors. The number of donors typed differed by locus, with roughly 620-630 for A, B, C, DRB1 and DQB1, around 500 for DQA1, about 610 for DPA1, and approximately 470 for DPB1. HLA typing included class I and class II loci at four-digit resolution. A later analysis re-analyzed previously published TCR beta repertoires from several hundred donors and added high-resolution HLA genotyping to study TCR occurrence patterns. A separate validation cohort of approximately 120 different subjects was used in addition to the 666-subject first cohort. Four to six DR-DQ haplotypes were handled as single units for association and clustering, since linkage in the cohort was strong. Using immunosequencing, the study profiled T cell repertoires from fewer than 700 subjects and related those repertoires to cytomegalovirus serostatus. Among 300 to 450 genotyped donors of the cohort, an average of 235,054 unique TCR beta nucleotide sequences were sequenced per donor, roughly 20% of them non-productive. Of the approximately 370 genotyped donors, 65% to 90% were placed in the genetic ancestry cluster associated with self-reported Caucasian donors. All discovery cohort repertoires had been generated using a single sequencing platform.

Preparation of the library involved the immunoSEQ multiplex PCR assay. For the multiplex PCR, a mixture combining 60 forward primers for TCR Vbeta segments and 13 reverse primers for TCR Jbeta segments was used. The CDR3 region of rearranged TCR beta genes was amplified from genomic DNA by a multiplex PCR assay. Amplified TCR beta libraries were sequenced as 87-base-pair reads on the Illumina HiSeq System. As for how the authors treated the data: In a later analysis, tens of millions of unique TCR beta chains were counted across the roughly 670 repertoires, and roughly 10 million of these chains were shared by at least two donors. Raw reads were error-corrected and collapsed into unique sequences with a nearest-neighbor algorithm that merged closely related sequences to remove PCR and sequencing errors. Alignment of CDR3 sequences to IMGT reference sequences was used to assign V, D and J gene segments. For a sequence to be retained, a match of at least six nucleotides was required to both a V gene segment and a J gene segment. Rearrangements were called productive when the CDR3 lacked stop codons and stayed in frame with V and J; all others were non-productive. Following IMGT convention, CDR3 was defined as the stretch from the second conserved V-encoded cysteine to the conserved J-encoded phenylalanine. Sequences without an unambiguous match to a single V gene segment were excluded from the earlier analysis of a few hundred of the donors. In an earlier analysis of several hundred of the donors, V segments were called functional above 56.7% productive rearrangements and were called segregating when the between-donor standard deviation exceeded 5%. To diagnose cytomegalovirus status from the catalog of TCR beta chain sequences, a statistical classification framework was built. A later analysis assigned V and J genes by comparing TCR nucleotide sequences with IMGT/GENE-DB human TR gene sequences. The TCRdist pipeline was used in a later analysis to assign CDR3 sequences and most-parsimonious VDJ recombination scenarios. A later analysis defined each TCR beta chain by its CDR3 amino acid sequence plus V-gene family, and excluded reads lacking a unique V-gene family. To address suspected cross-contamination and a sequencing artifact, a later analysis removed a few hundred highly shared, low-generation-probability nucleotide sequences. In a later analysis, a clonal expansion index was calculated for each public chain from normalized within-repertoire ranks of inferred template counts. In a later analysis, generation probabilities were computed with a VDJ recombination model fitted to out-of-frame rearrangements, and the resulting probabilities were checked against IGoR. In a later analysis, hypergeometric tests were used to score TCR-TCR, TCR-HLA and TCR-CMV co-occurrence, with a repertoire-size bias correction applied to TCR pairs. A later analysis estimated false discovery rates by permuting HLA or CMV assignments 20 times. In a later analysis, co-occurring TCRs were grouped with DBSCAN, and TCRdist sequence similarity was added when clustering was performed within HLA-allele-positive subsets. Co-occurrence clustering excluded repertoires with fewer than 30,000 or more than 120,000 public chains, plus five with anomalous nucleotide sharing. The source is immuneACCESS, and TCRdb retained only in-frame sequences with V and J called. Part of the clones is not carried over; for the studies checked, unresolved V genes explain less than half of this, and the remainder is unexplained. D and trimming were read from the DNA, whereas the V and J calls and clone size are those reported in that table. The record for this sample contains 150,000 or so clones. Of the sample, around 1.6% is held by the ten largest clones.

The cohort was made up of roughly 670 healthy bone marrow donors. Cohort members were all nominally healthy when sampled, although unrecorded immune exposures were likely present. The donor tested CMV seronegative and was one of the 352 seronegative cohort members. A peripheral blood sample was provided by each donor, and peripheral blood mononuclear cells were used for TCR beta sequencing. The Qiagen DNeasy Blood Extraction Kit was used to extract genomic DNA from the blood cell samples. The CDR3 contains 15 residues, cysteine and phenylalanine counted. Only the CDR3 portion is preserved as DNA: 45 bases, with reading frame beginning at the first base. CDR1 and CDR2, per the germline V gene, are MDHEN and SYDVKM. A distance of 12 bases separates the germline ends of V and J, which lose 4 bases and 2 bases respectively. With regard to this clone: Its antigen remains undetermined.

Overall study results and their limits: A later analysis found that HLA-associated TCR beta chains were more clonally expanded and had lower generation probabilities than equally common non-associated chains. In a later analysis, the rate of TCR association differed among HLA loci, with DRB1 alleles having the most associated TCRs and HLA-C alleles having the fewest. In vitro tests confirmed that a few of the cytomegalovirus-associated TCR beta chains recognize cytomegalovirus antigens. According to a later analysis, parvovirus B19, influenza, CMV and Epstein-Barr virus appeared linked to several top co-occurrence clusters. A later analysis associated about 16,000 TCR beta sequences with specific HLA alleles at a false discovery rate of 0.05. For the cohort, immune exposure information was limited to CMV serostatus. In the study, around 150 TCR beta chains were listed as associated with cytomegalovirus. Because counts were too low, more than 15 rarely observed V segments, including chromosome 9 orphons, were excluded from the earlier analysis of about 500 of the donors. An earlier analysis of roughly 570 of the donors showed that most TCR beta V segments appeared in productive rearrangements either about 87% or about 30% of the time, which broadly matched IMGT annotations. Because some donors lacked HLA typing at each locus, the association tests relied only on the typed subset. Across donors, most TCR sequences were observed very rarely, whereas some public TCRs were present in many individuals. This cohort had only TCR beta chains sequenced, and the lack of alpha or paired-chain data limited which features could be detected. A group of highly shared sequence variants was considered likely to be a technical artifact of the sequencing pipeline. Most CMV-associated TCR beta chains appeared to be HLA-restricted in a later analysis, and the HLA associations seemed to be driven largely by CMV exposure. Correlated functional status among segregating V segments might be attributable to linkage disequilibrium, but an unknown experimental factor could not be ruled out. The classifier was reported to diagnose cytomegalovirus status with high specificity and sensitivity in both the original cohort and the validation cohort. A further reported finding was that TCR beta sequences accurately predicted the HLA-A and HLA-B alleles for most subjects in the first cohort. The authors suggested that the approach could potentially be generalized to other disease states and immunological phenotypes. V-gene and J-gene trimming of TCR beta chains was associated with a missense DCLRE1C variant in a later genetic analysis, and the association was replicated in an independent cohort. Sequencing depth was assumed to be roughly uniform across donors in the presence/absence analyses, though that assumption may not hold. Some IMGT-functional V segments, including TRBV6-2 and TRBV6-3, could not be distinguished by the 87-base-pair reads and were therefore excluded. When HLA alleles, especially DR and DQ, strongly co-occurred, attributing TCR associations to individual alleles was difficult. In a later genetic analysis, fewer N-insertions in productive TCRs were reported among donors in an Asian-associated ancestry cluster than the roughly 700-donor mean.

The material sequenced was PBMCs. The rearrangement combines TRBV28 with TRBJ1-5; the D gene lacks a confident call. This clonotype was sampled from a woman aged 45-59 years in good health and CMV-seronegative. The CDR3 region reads CASSSRGSGNQPQHF. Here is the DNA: TGTGCCAGCAGTTCCCGCGGGTCGGGCAATCAGCCCCAGCATTTT.